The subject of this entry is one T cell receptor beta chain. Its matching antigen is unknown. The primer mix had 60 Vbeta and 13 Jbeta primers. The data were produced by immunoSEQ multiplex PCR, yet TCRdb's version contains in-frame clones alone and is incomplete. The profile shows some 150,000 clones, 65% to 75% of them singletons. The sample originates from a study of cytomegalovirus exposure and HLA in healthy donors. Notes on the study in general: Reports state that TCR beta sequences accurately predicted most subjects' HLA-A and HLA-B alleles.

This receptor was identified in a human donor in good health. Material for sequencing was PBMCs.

The CDR3, as DNA: TGTGCCAGCAGCCTTCTCAGGGGGTACGAGCAGTACTTC. Translating it yields CASSLLRGYEQYF. This chain uses TRBV11-3 with TRBJ2-7; 7 nucleotides align to TRBD1. Trimming cost V 5 bases and J 4 bases; bases outside gene matches: 5. Germline CDR1 and CDR2: SGHNT and YENEEA. The CDR3 runs 13 residues.